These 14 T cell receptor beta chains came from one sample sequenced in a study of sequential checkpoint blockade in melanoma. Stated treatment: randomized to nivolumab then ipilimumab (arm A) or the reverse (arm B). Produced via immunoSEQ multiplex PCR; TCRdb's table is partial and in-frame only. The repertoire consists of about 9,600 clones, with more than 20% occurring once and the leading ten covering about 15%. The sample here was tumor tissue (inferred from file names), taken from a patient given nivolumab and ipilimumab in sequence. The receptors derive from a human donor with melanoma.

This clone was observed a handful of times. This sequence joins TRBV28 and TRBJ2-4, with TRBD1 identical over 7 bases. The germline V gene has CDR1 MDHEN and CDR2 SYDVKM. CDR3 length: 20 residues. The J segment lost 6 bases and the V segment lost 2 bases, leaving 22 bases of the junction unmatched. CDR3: CASSLLSPFLSGGRRNIQYF. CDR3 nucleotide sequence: TGTGCCAGCAGTTTACTGTCTCCTTTTTTGTCAGGGGGACGGAGAAACATTCAGTACTTC.

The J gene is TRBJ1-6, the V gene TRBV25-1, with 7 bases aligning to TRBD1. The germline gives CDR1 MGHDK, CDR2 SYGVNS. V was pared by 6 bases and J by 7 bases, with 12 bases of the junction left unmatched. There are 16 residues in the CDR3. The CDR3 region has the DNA TGTGCCAGCAGGATCGGTTCAGGGGGGGGCAATTCACCCCTCCACTTT. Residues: CASRIGSGGGNSPLHF.

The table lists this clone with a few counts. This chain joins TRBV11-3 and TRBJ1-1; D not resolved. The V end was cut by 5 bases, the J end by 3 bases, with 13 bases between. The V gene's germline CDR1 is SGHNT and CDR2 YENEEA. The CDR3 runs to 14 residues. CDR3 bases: TGTGCCAGCAGCCCCATTTTAGGGTACACTGAAGCTTTCTTT. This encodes CASSPILGYTEAFF.

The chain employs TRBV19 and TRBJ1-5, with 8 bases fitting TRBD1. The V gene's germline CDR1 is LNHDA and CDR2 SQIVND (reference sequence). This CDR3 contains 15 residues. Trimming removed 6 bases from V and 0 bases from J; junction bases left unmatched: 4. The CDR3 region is CASRLQGGSNQPQHF. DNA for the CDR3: TGTGCCAGTAGGCTACAGGGGGGTAGCAATCAGCCCCAGCATTTT. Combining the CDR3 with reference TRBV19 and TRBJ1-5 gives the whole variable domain DGGITQSPKYLFRKEGQNVTLSCEQNLNHDAMYWYRQDPGQGLRLIYYSQIVNDFQKGDIAEGYSVSREKKESFPLTVTSAQKNPTAFYLCASRLQGGSNQPQHFGDGTRLSIL.

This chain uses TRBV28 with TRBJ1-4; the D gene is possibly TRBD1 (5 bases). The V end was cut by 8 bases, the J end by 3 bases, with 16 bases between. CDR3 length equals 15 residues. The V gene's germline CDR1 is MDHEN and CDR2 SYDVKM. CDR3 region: CASRFWGPSNEKLFF. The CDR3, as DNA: TGTGCCAGCCGCTTTTGGGGCCCCTCTAATGAAAAACTGTTTTTT. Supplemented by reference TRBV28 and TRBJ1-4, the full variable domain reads DVKVTQSSRYLVKRTGEKVFLECVQDMDHENMFWYRQDPGLGLRLIYFSYDVKMKEKGDIPEGYSVSREKKERFSLILESASTNQTSMYLCASRFWGPSNEKLFFGSGTQLSVL.

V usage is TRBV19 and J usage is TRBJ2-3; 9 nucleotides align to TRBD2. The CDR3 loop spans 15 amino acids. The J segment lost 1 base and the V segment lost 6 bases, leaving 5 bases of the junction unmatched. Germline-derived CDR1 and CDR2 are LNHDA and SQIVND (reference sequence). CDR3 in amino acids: CASSISGGGTDTQYF. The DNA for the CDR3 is TGTGCCAGTAGCATTAGCGGGGGAGGCACAGATACGCAGTATTTT.

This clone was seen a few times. The CDR3 DNA reads TGTGCCAGCAGTTACCCAAGGGGGCGCCCCATCACCGGGGAGCTGTTTTTT. The encoded protein is CASSYPRGRPITGELFF. The J gene is TRBJ2-2, the V gene TRBV6-8; 7 bases match TRBD1. There are 17 residues in the CDR3. CDR1 is MNHGY and CDR2 is SAAAGT in the germline V gene. V shed 2 bases and J 4 bases; nucleotides not matched to a gene: 10.

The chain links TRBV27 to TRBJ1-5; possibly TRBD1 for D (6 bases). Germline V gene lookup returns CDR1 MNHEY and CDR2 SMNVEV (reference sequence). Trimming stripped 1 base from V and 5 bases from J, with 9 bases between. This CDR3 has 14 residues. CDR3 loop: CASSLFGGHQPQHF. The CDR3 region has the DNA TGTGCCAGCAGTTTATTTGGGGGCCATCAGCCCCAGCATTTT.

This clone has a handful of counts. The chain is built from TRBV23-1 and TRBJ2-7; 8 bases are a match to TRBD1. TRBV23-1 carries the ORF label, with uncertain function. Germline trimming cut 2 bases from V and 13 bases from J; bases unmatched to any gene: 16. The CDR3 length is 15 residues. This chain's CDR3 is CASSQTDRGSSEVYF. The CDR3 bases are TGCGCCAGCAGTCAAACAGACAGGGGTTCATCAGAAGTATACTTC.

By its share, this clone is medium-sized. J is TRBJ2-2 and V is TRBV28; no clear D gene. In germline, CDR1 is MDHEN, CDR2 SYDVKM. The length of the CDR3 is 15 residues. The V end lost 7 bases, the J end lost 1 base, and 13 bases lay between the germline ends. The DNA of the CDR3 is TGTGCCAGCAAGAGCGTCGACCTGAACACCGGGGAGCTGTTTTTT. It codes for CASKSVDLNTGELFF.

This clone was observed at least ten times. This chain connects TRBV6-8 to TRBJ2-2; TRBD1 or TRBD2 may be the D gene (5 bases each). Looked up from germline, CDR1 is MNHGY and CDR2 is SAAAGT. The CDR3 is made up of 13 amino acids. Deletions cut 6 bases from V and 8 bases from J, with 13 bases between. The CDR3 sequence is CASSREGWGELFF. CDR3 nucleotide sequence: TGTGCCAGCAGCCGCGAGGGGTGGGGGGAGCTGTTTTTT.

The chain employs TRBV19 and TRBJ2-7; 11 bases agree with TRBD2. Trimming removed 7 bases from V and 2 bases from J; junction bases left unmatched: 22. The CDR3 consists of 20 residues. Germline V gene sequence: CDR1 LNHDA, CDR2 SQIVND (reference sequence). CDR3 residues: CASIQNGGSSGGYNTYEQYF. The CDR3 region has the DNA TGTGCCAGTATCCAAAATGGCGGGTCTAGCGGGGGGTATAACACCTACGAGCAGTACTTC.

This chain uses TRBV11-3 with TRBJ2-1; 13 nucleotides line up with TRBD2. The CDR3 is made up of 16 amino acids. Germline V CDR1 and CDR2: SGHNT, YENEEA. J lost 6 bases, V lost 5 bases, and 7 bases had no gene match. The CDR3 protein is CASSNWTSGGFNEQFF. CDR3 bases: TGTGCCAGCAGCAACTGGACTAGCGGGGGCTTCAATGAGCAGTTCTTC.

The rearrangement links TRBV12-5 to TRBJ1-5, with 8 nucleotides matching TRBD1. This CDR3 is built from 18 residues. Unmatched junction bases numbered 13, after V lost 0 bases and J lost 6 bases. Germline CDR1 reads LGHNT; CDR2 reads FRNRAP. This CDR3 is CASGLVRDGQGIIQPQHF. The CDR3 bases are TGTGCTAGTGGTTTGGTACGAGACGGACAGGGAATAATTCAGCCCCAGCATTTT.